A selection of T cell receptor beta chains follows, all from one sample in a study of blood T cell repertoires in COVID-19. Sequencing was performed with immunoSEQ multiplex PCR; in TCRdb, only in-frame clones are kept and a portion is missing. The sample records approximately 270,000 clones, just over 85% being singletons. Material: PBMCs or T cells enriched from blood (not recorded which). Every receptor here comes from a man in his forties who had recovered from COVID-19. Both conserved end residues are part of each CDR3. A D gene is named only where the DNA matches it firmly. Clone size is given for some rows only: seen once, a few or many times, or a class if the clone is expanded.

V	J	D	size	CDR3	DNA
TRBV27	TRBJ2-1	TRBD2	.	CASSLRAGDYHEQFF	TGTGCCAGCAGTTTAAGAGCGGGAGATTATCATGAGCAGTTCTTC
TRBV3-1/TRBV3-2	TRBJ2-2	TRBD2	.	CASSQARGGRGTGELFF	TGTGCCAGCAGCCAAGCCCGCGGGGGGCGGGGGACCGGGGAGCTGTTTTTT
TRBV7-8	TRBJ2-7	TRBD1	few	CASSFGQGPSYEQYF	TGTGCCAGCAGCTTCGGACAGGGACCATCCTACGAGCAGTACTTC
TRBV18	TRBJ1-5	.	.	CASSPGSSGSRVGQPQHF	TGTGCCAGCTCACCAGGCTCATCCGGATCCCGGGTCGGGCAGCCCCAGCATTTT
TRBV7-8	TRBJ2-7	TRBD2	few	CASSLGWSGRGNYEQYF	TGTGCCAGCAGCTTAGGATGGAGCGGGAGGGGGAACTACGAGCAGTACTTC
TRBV2	TRBJ1-1	.	.	CASSLQGLNTEAFF	TGTGCCAGCAGTTTACAGGGCCTGAACACTGAAGCTTTCTTT
TRBV7-8	TRBJ2-1	.	.	CASSLKVGEFFYNEQFF	TGTGCCAGCAGCTTGAAGGTTGGGGAGTTTTTTTACAATGAGCAGTTCTTC
TRBV19	TRBJ1-5	TRBD1	.	CASSGQGAGQPQHF	TGTGCCAGTAGTGGACAGGGGGCTGGTCAGCCCCAGCATTTT
TRBV6-5	TRBJ2-1	TRBD2	once	CASTLLAGDNEQFF	TGTGCCAGCACCCTACTAGCGGGGGACAATGAGCAGTTCTTC
TRBV30	TRBJ1-1	TRBD1	few	CAWSAHRTGHTEAFF	TGTGCCTGGAGTGCCCACCGGACAGGGCACACTGAAGCTTTCTTT
TRBV19	TRBJ1-1	.	.	CASSINRNTEAFF	TGTGCCAGTAGTATAAACAGGAACACTGAAGCTTTCTTT
TRBV15	TRBJ2-4	.	.	CATSRDQAGLAKNIQYF	TGTGCCACCAGCAGAGATCAGGCGGGGCTAGCCAAAAACATTCAGTACTTC
TRBV5-4	TRBJ2-1	TRBD2	.	CASSLYRASGGLNEQFF	TGTGCCAGCAGCTTGTATCGGGCTAGCGGGGGCCTTAATGAGCAGTTCTTC
TRBV5-4	TRBJ2-7	.	few	CASSFGQGARYF	.
TRBV6-1	TRBJ1-2	.	.	CASTKGGNYGYTF	TGTGCCAGCACCAAAGGCGGAAACTATGGCTACACCTTC
TRBV5-1	TRBJ1-3	.	.	CASSLGRDPGNTIYF	TGCGCCAGCAGCTTGGGCAGGGATCCTGGAAACACCATATATTTT
TRBV3-1/TRBV3-2	TRBJ2-4	.	.	CARLTGGGLQNIQYF	TGTGCCAGATTAACAGGGGGGGGACTACAAAACATTCAGTACTTC
TRBV9	TRBJ2-5	.	.	CASSVDSEQTQYF	TGTGCCAGCAGCGTAGATTCCGAGCAGACCCAGTACTTC
TRBV28	TRBJ2-7	.	.	CASSQVVRLYEQYF	TGTGCCAGCAGTCAGGTTGTCAGGCTCTACGAGCAGTACTTC
TRBV5-1	TRBJ2-5	.	once	CASSLGSDQETQYF	TGCGCCAGCAGCTTGGGGTCAGACCAAGAGACCCAGTACTTC
TRBV30	TRBJ2-3	.	.	CAWTKIDTQYF	TGTGCCTGGACAAAAATAGATACGCAGTATTTT
TRBV5-1	TRBJ2-1	TRBD2	.	CASAFTGLGDEQFF	TGCGCCAGCGCATTTACGGGACTAGGTGATGAGCAGTTCTTC
TRBV2	TRBJ2-1	.	.	CASIIQGNEQFF	TGTGCCAGCATCATTCAGGGTAACGAGCAGTTCTTC
TRBV29-1	TRBJ2-7	TRBD1	.	CSVEEESDRGYEQYF	TGCAGCGTTGAAGAGGAGAGTGACAGGGGTTACGAGCAGTACTTC
TRBV3-1/TRBV3-2	TRBJ2-3	.	.	CASSRIRGSTDTQYF	TGTGCCAGCAGCCGGATTAGGGGTAGCACAGATACGCAGTATTTT
TRBV20-1	TRBJ2-7	.	.	CSASSYVYEQYF	TGCAGTGCTAGTTCGTATGTTTACGAGCAGTACTTC
TRBV11-2	TRBJ2-3	.	.	CASSLGTSTDTQYF	TGTGCCAGCAGCTTAGGGACTAGCACAGATACGCAGTATTTT
TRBV7-9	TRBJ2-7	.	.	CASSLRTTYEQYF	TGTGCCAGCAGCTTACGGACTACCTACGAGCAGTACTTC
TRBV18	TRBJ1-5	TRBD1	.	CASTGQADQPQHF	TGTGCCAGCACCGGACAGGCTGATCAGCCCCAGCATTTT
TRBV18	TRBJ1-1	.	.	CASSPPGVIEAFF	TGTGCCAGCTCACCGCCGGGGGTAATTGAAGCTTTCTTT
TRBV6-5	TRBJ1-2	.	.	CASSYSNRINYGYTF	TGTGCCAGCAGTTACTCGAACAGGATTAACTATGGCTACACCTTC
TRBV11-2	TRBJ2-1	.	.	CASSLGISLDEQFF	TGTGCCAGCAGCTTAGGTATTAGTTTAGATGAGCAGTTCTTC
TRBV30	TRBJ2-3	TRBD1	.	CAWSSQGGINTQYF	TGTGCCTGGAGTTCACAGGGGGGTATTAATACGCAGTATTTT
TRBV11-2	TRBJ2-1	TRBD2	.	CASRLWGGYNEQFF	TGTGCCAGCAGGTTGTGGGGGGGCTACAATGAGCAGTTCTTC
TRBV27	TRBJ1-2	.	.	CASTRTTGPPFYGYTF	TGTGCCAGCACCCGCACGACAGGTCCCCCCTTCTATGGCTACACCTTC
TRBV7-7	TRBJ2-1	.	.	CASSQGQNNEQFF	TGTGCTAGCAGCCAAGGACAGAACAATGAGCAGTTCTTC
TRBV5-5	TRBJ1-1	.	.	CASSWSEGTEAFF	TGTGCCAGCAGCTGGAGCGAAGGCACTGAAGCTTTCTTT
TRBV20-1	TRBJ1-1	.	.	CSASKGTRTEAFF	TGCAGTGCTAGTAAGGGGACTAGGACTGAAGCTTTCTTT
TRBV6-4	TRBJ1-2	.	.	CASSGGGGYTF	TGTGCCAGCAGTGGAGGCGGTGGCTACACCTTC
TRBV11-3	TRBJ2-1	TRBD2	.	CASSPTGGSGGHNEQFF	TGTGCCAGCAGCCCCACCGGGGGTTCGGGAGGACACAATGAGCAGTTCTTC
TRBV7-6	TRBJ2-2	TRBD2	.	CASSWLRVGLAGPGTGELFF	TGTGCCAGCAGCTGGTTGCGTGTGGGACTAGCGGGACCCGGCACCGGGGAGCTGTTTTTT
TRBV5-1	TRBJ1-6	.	.	CASSIGGAISPLHF	TGCGCCAGCAGCATCGGGGGGGCGATTTCACCCCTCCACTTT
TRBV27	TRBJ2-7	.	.	CASSKLETSSSYEQYF	TGTGCCAGCAGTAAGCTTGAGACTTCGAGCTCCTACGAGCAGTACTTC
TRBV19	TRBJ2-3	TRBD2	.	CASRKGLAGQSSTDTQYF	TGTGCCAGTAGAAAAGGACTAGCGGGTCAATCTAGCACAGATACGCAGTATTTT
TRBV7-3	TRBJ2-1	TRBD1	.	CASSLGGQANNEQFF	TGTGCCAGCAGCTTAGGCGGACAGGCGAACAATGAGCAGTTCTTC
TRBV5-8	TRBJ2-7	TRBD1	.	CASSFPGQVFYEQYF	TGTGCCAGCAGCTTCCCGGGACAGGTGTTCTACGAGCAGTACTTC
TRBV4-1	TRBJ2-1	.	.	CASSQGFGWSDEQFF	TGCGCCAGCAGCCAAGGGTTCGGGTGGTCGGATGAGCAGTTCTTC
TRBV12-2	TRBJ2-7	.	.	CASRLAGGDASGRENSYEQYF	TGTGCAAGTCGCTTAGCCGGTGGGGACGCTAGCGGGAGGGAAAACTCCTACGAGCAGTACTTC
TRBV9	TRBJ1-1	TRBD1	.	CASSEGQGGTEAFF	TGTGCCAGCAGCGAGGGACAGGGCGGCACTGAAGCTTTCTTT
TRBV6-1	TRBJ2-1	.	.	CASSEVGGAWDEQFF	TGTGCCAGCAGTGAAGTAGGAGGGGCGTGGGATGAGCAGTTCTTC
TRBV7-2	TRBJ1-2	.	.	CASSLSSGRNYGYTF	TGTGCCAGCAGCTTATCCAGCGGTCGTAACTATGGCTACACCTTC
TRBV9	TRBJ2-7	.	.	CASSVGVPSYEQYF	TGTGCCAGCAGCGTAGGCGTACCCTCCTACGAGCAGTACTTC
TRBV27	TRBJ1-4	TRBD1	.	CASSLTGQSRKKLFF	TGTGCCAGCAGTTTAACGGGACAGTCTAGGAAAAAACTGTTTTTT
TRBV30	TRBJ1-2	TRBD1	.	CAWSATGYGYTF	TGTGCCTGGAGTGCGACAGGGTATGGCTACACCTTC
TRBV29-1	TRBJ2-3	TRBD1	.	CSADGQGATDTQYF	TGCAGTGCTGACGGACAGGGAGCGACAGATACGCAGTATTTT
TRBV6-6	TRBJ1-2	.	.	CASSRSVTGNTDGYTF	TGTGCCAGCAGTCGATCAGTAACGGGAAATACAGATGGCTACACCTTC
TRBV7-9	TRBJ2-5	TRBD2	.	CASSLGGEETQYF	TGTGCCAGCAGCTTGGGAGGGGAGGAGACCCAGTACTTC
TRBV4-2	TRBJ1-5	.	.	CASSQDLSDNRDQPQHF	TGTGCCAGCAGCCAAGATCTCTCCGACAATAGAGATCAGCCCCAGCATTTT
TRBV19	TRBJ2-5	.	.	CASSLGQEETQYF	TGTGCCAGTAGTCTGGGACAAGAAGAGACCCAGTACTTC